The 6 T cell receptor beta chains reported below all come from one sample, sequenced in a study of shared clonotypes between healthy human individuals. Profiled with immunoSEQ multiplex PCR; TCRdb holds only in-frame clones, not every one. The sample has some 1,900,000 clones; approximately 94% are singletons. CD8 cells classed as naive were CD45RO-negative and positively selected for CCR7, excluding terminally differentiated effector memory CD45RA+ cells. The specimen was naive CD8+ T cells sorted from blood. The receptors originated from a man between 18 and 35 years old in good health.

The CDR3: CATSSDRGALRPQHF. The CDR3, as DNA: TGTGCCACCAGCTCCGACAGGGGTGCCTTAAGGCCCCAGCATTTT. J is TRBJ1-5 and V is TRBV15; TRBD1 agrees at 8 bases. After removal of 5 bases from V and 9 bases from J, the junction contained 12 bases not matched to a gene. The CDR3 extends over 15 amino acids. The germline V gene has CDR1 LNHNV and CDR2 YYDKDF (reference sequence).

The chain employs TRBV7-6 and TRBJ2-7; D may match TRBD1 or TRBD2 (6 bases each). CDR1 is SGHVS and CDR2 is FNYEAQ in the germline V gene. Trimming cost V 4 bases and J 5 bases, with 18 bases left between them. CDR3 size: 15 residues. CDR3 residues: CASSSGDTETHEQYF. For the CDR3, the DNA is TGTGCCAGCAGCTCGGGGGACACGGAAACCCACGAGCAGTACTTC. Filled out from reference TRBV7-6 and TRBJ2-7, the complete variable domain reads GAGVSQSPRYKVTKRGQDVALRCDPISGHVSLYWYRQALGQGPEFLTYFNYEAQQDKSGLPNDRFSAERPEGSISTLTIQRTEQRDSAMYRCASSSGDTETHEQYFGPGTRLTVT.

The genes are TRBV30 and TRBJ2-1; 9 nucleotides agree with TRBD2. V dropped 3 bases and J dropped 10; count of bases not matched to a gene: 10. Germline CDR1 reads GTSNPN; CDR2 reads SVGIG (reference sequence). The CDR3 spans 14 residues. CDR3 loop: CAWRVLGLASEQFF. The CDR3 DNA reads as TGTGCCTGGAGGGTCCTGGGACTAGCCTCGGAGCAGTTCTTC.

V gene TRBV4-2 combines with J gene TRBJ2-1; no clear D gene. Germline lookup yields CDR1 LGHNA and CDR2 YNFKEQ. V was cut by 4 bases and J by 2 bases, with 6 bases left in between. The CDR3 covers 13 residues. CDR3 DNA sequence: TGTGCCAGCAGCCCAGAGACCTACAATGAGCAGTTCTTC. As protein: CASSPETYNEQFF.

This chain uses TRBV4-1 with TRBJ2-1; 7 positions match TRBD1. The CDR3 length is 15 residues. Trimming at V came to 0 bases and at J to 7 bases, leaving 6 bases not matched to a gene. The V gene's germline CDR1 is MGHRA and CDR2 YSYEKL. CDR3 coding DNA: TGCGCCAGCAGCCAAGACGAGGGGGCAGAAAATGAGCAGTTCTTC. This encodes CASSQDEGAENEQFF.

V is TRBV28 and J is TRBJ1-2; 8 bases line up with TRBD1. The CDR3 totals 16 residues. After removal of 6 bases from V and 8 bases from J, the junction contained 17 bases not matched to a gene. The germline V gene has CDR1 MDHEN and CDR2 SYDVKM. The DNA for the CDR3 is TGTGCCAGCAGCCTGGACCGACAGGGGAGGGTATTAGGCTACACCTTC. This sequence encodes CASSLDRQGRVLGYTF.